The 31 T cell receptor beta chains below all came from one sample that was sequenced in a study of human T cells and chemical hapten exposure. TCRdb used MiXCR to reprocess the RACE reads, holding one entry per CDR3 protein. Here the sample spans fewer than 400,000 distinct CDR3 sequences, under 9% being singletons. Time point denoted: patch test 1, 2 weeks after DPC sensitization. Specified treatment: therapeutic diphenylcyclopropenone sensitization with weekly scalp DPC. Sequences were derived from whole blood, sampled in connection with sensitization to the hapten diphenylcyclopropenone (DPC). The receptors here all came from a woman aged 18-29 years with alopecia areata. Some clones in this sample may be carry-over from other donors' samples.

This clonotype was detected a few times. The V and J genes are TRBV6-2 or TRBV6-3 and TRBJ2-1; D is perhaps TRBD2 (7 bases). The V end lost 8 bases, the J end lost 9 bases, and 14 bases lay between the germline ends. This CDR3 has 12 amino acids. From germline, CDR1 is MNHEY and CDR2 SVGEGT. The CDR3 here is CASGRGPAEQFF. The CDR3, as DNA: TGTGCCAGCGGGCGGGGGCCGGCTGAGCAGTTCTTC.

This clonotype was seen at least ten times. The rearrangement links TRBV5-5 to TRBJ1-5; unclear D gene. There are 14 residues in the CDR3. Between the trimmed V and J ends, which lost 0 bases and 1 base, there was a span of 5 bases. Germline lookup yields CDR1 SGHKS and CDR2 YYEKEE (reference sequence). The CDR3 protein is CASSLGPSNQPQHF. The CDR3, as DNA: TGTGCCAGCAGCTTGGGGCCCAGCAATCAGCCCCAGCATTTT. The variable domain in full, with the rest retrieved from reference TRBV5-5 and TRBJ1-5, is DAGVTQSPTHLIKTRGQQVTLRCSPISGHKSVSWYQQVLGQGPQFIFQYYEKEERGRGNFPDRFSARQFPNYSSELNVNALLLGDSALYLCASSLGPSNQPQHFGDGTRLSIL.

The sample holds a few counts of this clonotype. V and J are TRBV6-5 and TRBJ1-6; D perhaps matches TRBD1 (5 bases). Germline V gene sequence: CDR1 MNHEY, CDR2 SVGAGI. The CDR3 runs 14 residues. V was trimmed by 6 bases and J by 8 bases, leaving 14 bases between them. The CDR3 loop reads CASSPTEGDSPLHF. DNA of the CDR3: TGTGCCAGCAGCCCGACAGAGGGTGATTCACCCCTCCACTTT.

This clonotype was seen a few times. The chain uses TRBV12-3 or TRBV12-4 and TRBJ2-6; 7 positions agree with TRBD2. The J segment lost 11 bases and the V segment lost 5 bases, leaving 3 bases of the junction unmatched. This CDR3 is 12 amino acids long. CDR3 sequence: CASSLGGDVLTF. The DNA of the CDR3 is TGTGCCAGCAGTCTTGGGGGGGACGTCCTGACTTTC.

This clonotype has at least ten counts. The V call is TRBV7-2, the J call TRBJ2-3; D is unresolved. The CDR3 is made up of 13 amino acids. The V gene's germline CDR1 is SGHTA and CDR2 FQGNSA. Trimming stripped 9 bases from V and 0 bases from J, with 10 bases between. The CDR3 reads CASSVLSTDTQYF. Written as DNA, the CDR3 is TGTGCCAGTAGTGTCCTTAGCACAGATACGCAGTATTTT.

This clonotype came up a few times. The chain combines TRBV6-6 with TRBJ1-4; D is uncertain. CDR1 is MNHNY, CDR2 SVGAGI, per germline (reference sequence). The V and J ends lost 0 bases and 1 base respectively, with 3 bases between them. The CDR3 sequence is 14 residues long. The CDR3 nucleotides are TGTGCCAGCAGTTACTCAGGAACTAATGAAAAACTGTTTTTT. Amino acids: CASSYSGTNEKLFF.

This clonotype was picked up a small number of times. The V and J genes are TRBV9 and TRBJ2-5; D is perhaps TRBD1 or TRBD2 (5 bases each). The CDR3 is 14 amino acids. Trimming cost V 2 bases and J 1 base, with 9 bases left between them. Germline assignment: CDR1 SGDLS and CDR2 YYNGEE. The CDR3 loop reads CASSVGVLQETQYF. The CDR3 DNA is TGTGCCAGCAGCGTGGGGGTCCTCCAAGAGACCCAGTACTTC.

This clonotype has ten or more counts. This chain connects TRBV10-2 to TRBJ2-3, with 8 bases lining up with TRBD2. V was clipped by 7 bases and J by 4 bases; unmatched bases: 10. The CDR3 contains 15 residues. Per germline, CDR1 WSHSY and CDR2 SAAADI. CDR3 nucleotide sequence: TGCGCCAGCACCTTCCCGGGACTAGGTGCAGATACGCAGTATTTT. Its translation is CASTFPGLGADTQYF.

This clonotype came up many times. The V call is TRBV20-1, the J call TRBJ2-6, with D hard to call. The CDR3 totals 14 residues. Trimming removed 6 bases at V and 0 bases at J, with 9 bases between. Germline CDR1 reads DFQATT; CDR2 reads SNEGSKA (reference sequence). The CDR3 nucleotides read TGCAGTGCCCCGCCGAGCTCTGGGGCCAACGTCCTGACTTTC. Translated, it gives CSAPPSSGANVLTF.

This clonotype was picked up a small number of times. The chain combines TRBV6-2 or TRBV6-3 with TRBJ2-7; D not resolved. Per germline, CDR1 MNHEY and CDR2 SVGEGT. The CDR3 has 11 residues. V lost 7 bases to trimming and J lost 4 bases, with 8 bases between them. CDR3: CASTQGYEQYF. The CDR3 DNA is TGTGCCAGCACCCAAGGTTACGAGCAGTACTTC.

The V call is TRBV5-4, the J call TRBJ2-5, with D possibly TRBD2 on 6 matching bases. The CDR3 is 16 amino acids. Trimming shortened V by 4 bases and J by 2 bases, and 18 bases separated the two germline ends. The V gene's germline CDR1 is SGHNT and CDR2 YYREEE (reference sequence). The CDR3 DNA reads TGTGCCAGCAGCCCCCGGGACCCCGGGGGACAAGAGACCCAGTACTTC. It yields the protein CASSPRDPGGQETQYF. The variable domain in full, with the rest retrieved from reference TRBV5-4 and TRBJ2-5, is ETGVTQSPTHLIKTRGQQVTLRCSSQSGHNTVSWYQQALGQGPQFIFQYYREEENGRGNFPPRFSGLQFPNYSSELNVNALELDDSALYLCASSPRDPGGQETQYFGPGTRLLVL.

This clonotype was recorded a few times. The CDR3 DNA is TGTGCCAGCAGCCTATATTCCAGCGGGGGGGCAGCTTTCTTT. Translation gives CASSLYSSGGAAFF. The rearrangement links TRBV6-2 or TRBV6-3 to TRBJ1-1, with D perhaps TRBD1 (6 bases). The CDR3 is 14 amino acids. Germline loops: CDR1 MNHEY, CDR2 SVGEGT. Trimming took off 6 bases at V and 10 bases at J, with 21 bases between the two ends.

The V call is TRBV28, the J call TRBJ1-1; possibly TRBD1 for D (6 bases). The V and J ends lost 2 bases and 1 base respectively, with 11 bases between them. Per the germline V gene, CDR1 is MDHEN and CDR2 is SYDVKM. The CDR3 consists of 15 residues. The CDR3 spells CASSLPGQRNTEAFF. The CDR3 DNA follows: TGTGCCAGCAGTTTACCGGGACAACGGAACACTGAAGCTTTCTTT. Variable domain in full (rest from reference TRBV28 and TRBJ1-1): DVKVTQSSRYLVKRTGEKVFLECVQDMDHENMFWYRQDPGLGLRLIYFSYDVKMKEKGDIPEGYSVSREKKERFSLILESASTNQTSMYLCASSLPGQRNTEAFFGQGTRLTVV.

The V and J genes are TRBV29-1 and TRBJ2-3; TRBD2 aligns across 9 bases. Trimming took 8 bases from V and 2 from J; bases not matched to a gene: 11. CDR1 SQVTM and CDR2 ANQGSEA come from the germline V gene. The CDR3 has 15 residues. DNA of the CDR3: TGCAGCCCCTCGAGGCTAGCGGGGCCCACAGATACGCAGTATTTT. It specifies CSPSRLAGPTDTQYF.

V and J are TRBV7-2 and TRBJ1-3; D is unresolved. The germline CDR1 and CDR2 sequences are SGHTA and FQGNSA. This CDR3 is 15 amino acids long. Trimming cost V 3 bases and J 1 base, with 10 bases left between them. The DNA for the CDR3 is TGTGCCAGCAGCTTCTCTCAAGGTTCTGGAAACACCATATATTTT. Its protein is CASSFSQGSGNTIYF.

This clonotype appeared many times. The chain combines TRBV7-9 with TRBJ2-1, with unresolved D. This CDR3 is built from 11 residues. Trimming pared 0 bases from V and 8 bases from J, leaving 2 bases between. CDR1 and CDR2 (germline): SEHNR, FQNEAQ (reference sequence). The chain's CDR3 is CASSLAYEQFF. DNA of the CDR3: TGTGCCAGCAGCTTAGCGTATGAGCAGTTCTTC.

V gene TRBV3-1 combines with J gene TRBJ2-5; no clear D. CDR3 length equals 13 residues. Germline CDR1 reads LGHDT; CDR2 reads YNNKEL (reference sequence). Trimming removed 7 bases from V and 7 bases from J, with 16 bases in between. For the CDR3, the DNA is TGTGCCAGCACCCTAACCCTAGAAGGGACCCAGTACTTC. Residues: CASTLTLEGTQYF.

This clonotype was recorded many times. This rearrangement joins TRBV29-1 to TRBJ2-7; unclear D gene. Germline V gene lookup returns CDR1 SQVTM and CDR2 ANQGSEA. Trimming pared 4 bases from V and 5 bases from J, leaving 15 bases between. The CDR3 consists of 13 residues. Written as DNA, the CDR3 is TGCAGCGTTGGAGACAATAATATCAACGAGCAGTACTTC. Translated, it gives CSVGDNNINEQYF.

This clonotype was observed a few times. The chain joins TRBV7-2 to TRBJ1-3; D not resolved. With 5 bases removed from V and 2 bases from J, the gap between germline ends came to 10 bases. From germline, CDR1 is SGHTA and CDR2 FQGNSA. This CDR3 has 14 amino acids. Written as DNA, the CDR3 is TGTGCCAGCAGCCAGCGGACGCCTGGAAACACCATATATTTT. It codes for CASSQRTPGNTIYF.

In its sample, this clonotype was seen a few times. The CDR3 loop is CAIRGETGGFPYEQYF. As DNA, the CDR3 is TGTGCCATCAGAGGCGAGACAGGGGGATTTCCCTACGAGCAGTACTTC. The chain carries TRBV10-3 and TRBJ2-7; 9 nucleotides align to TRBD1. CDR3 length equals 16 residues. V lost 6 bases, J lost 2 bases, and 11 bases stayed unmatched. Germline assignment: CDR1 ENHRY and CDR2 SYGVKD.

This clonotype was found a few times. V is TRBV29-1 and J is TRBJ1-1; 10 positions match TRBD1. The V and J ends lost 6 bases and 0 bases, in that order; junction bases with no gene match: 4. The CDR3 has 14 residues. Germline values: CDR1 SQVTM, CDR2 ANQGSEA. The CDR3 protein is CSVADRGLNTEAFF. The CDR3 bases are TGCAGCGTAGCTGACAGGGGGCTGAACACTGAAGCTTTCTTT.

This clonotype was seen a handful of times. CDR3 sequence: CASALINSGNTIYF. The CDR3 DNA sequence: TGTGCCAGCGCCCTCATTAACTCTGGAAACACCATATATTTT. The J gene is TRBJ1-3, the V gene TRBV6-6; no clear D. Trimming took 8 bases from V and 0 from J, leaving 11 bases between them. Germline V gives CDR1 MNHNY, CDR2 SVGAGI (reference sequence). The CDR3 sequence is 14 residues long.

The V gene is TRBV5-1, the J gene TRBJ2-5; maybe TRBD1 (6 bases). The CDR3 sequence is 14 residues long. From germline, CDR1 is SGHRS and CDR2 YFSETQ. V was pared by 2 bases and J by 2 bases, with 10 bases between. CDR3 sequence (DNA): TGCGCCAGCAGCTTTGGACAGCCACAAGAGACCCAGTACTTC. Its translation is CASSFGQPQETQYF. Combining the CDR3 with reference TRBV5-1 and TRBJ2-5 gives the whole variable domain KAGVTQTPRYLIKTRGQQVTLSCSPISGHRSVSWYQQTPGQGLQFLFEYFSETQRNKGNFPGRFSGRQFSNSRSEMNVSTLELGDSALYLCASSFGQPQETQYFGPGTRLLVL.

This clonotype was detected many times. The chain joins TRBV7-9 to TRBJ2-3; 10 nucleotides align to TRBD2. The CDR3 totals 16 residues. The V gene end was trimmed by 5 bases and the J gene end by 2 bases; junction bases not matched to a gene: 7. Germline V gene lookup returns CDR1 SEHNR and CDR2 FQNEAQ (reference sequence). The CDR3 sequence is CASSGTSGAFTDTQYF. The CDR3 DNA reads TGTGCCAGCAGCGGTACTAGCGGGGCCTTCACAGATACGCAGTATTTT.

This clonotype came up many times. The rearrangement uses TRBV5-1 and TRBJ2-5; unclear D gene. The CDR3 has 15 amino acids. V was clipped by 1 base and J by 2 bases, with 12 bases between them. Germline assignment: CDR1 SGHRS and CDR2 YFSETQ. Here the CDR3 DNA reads TGCGCCAGCAGCTTGCAGCCGGCCGCACAAGAGACCCAGTACTTC. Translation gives CASSLQPAAQETQYF. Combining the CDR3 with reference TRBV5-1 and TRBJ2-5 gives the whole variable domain KAGVTQTPRYLIKTRGQQVTLSCSPISGHRSVSWYQQTPGQGLQFLFEYFSETQRNKGNFPGRFSGRQFSNSRSEMNVSTLELGDSALYLCASSLQPAAQETQYFGPGTRLLVL.

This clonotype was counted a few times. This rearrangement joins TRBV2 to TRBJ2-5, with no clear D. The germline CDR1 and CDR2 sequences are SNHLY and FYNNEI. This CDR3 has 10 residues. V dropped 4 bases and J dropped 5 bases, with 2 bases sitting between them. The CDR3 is CASSVETQYF. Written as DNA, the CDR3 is TGTGCCAGCAGTGTTGAGACCCAGTACTTC.

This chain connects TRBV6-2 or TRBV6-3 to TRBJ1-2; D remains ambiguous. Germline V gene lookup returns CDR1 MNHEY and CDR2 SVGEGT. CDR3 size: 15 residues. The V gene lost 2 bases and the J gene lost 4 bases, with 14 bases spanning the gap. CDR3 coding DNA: TGTGCCAGCAGTTACCGGAGCGCCCCGGCCTATGGCTACACCTTC. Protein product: CASSYRSAPAYGYTF.

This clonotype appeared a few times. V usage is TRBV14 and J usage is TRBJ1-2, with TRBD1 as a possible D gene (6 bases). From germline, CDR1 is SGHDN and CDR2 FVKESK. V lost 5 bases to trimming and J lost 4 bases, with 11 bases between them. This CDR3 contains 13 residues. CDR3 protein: CASSVMDSYGYTF. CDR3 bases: TGTGCCAGCAGCGTTATGGACAGCTATGGCTACACCTTC.

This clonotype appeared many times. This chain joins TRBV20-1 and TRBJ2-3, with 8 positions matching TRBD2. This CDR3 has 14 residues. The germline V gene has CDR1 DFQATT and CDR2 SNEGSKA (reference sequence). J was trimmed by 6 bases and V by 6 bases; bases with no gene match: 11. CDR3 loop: CSASGLARADTQYF. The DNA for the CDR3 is TGCAGTGCGTCAGGACTAGCTAGGGCCGATACGCAGTATTTT.

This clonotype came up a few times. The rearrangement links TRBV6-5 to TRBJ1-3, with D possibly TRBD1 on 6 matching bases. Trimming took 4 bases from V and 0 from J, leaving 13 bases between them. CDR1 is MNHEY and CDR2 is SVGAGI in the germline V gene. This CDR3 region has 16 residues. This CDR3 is CASSSGHRFSGNTIYF. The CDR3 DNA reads TGTGCCAGCAGTTCGGGACACCGGTTCTCTGGAAACACCATATATTTT.

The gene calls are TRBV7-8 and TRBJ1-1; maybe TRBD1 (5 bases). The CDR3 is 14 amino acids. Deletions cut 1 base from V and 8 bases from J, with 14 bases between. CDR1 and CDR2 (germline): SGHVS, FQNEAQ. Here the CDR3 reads CASSLVLTGREAFF. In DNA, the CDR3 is TGTGCCAGCAGCTTAGTCCTCACAGGCAGAGAAGCTTTCTTT.